The 24 T cell receptor beta chains presented below share a single source sample, sequenced in a study of cytomegalovirus exposure and HLA in healthy donors. Both 60 Vbeta primers and 13 Jbeta primers went into the PCR. The assay was immunoSEQ multiplex PCR, and TCRdb's table has in-frame clones only and misses some. This table has 130,000 to 150,000 clones, about four fifths appearing once. Specimen: PBMCs. Source of these receptors: a male donor in good health and CMV-seronegative.

The chain couples TRBV9 to TRBJ2-1; 8 bases are shared with TRBD2. The CDR3 length is 19 residues. In germline, CDR1 is SGDLS, CDR2 YYNGEE. J gave up 5 bases and V 4 bases, and 20 bases lay outside the gene matches. Written as DNA, the CDR3 is TGTGCCAGCAGCCCCACTCGGAGATGGCTGGGTAGCGGGAACAATGAGCAGTTCTTC. This codes for CASSPTRRWLGSGNNEQFF.

This rearrangement joins TRBV20-1 to TRBJ2-5, with 8 bases lining up with TRBD1. V trimming: 6 bases; J trimming: 3 bases; junction bases outside the gene matches: 0. The germline CDR1 and CDR2 sequences are DFQATT and SNEGSKA (reference sequence). This CDR3 has 11 residues. Here the CDR3 DNA reads TGCAGTGCGGACAGGGAAGAGACCCAGTACTTC. Its translation is CSADREETQYF.

The chain has TRBV29-1 and TRBJ2-1; weak D call: TRBD1 (6 bases). The CDR3 length is 10 residues. Germline CDR1 is SQVTM and CDR2 is ANQGSEA. V was pared by 7 bases and J by 12 bases, with 13 bases between. The CDR3 sequence: CSESDSGQFF. CDR3 nucleotides: TGCAGCGAGTCGGACAGCGGGCAGTTCTTC.

The chain carries TRBV7-3 and TRBJ2-1; 9 positions agree with TRBD1. CDR1 and CDR2 (germline): SGHTA, FQGTGA. The CDR3 runs 19 residues. With V trimmed by 4 bases and J by 5 bases, 18 bases remained unmatched. As DNA, the CDR3 is TGTGCCAGCAGCTCTAACCCGAATGGATACGGGACAGGGAACAATGAGCAGTTCTTC. It codes for CASSSNPNGYGTGNNEQFF.

J is TRBJ2-7 and V is TRBV4-1, with 11 bases fitting TRBD2. CDR3 length equals 15 residues. From germline, CDR1 is MGHRA and CDR2 YSYEKL. V shed 2 bases and J 7 bases; nucleotides not matched to a gene: 7. The CDR3 reads CASSQPRLAGMEQYF. The DNA for the CDR3 is TGCGCCAGCAGCCAACCAAGACTAGCGGGGATGGAGCAGTACTTC.

This clone has just a few counts. This chain uses TRBV5-1 with TRBJ2-5; 7 positions match TRBD1. The germline CDR1 and CDR2 sequences are SGHRS and YFSETQ. V lost 6 bases to trimming and J lost 2 bases; unmatched junction nucleotides: 13. CDR3 length equals 16 residues. CDR3 residues: CASMRAGGNFQETQYF. CDR3 bases: TGCGCCAGCATGAGGGCAGGGGGTAATTTTCAAGAGACCCAGTACTTC.

This clone was observed a few times. V and J are TRBV6-1 and TRBJ1-1; D call uncertain. The germline gives CDR1 MNHNS, CDR2 SASEGT. The V and J ends lost 7 bases and 2 bases respectively, with 5 bases between them. The CDR3 sequence is 11 residues long. The CDR3 sequence: CASILNTEAFF. The CDR3 nucleotides are TGTGCCAGCATCCTAAACACTGAAGCTTTCTTT.

The rearrangement joins TRBV4-2 to TRBJ2-1, with TRBD1 matching 9 bases. CDR3 size: 17 residues. Germline lookup yields CDR1 LGHNA and CDR2 YNFKEQ. Unmatched junction bases numbered 14, after V lost 5 bases and J lost 6 bases. This CDR3 reads CASSSPLPGQGGNEQFF. CDR3 coding DNA: TGTGCCAGCAGCTCTCCCTTACCGGGACAGGGAGGCAATGAGCAGTTCTTC.

The rearrangement uses TRBV5-4 and TRBJ2-7; TRBD1 agrees at 10 bases. V lost 3 bases to trimming and J lost 4 bases; unmatched junction nucleotides: 4. Germline CDR1 reads SGHNT; CDR2 reads YYREEE (reference sequence). The CDR3 sequence is 14 residues long. The CDR3 loop reads CASSSPGQGYEQYF. In DNA form, the CDR3 reads TGTGCCAGCAGCTCACCGGGACAGGGGTACGAGCAGTACTTC.

The CDR3 nucleotides are TGTGCCAGCAGCCAAGATCTCAGGGTTCAGCCCCAGCATTTT. Its translation is CASSQDLRVQPQHF. V gene TRBV4-2 combines with J gene TRBJ1-5; D may be TRBD1 (5 bases). The V gene lost 0 bases and the J gene lost 6 bases, with 9 bases spanning the gap. Germline V gene data show CDR1 as LGHNA and CDR2 as YNFKEQ. CDR3 size: 14 residues.

The chain is built from TRBV29-1 and TRBJ2-1; D not certain. Germline V CDR1 and CDR2: SQVTM, ANQGSEA. There are 14 residues in the CDR3. Trimming shortened V by 4 bases and J by 1 base, and 11 bases separated the two germline ends. The CDR3 region is CSVVSQESYNEQFF. CDR3 nucleotide sequence: TGCAGCGTTGTCTCCCAGGAATCCTACAATGAGCAGTTCTTC.

The chain carries TRBV7-8 and TRBJ2-7; TRBD2 matches 12 bases. V trimming: 4 bases; J trimming: 2 bases; junction bases outside the gene matches: 3. The CDR3 runs to 15 residues. Looked up from germline, CDR1 is SGHVS and CDR2 is FQNEAQ. The CDR3 DNA is TGTGCCAGCAGCTGGAGACTAGCGGGAGCCTACGAGCAGTACTTC. Translated, it gives CASSWRLAGAYEQYF.

This clone was observed a single time. The rearrangement links TRBV27 to TRBJ2-1; the match to TRBD2 covers 7 bases. The length of the CDR3 is 15 residues. The germline V gene has CDR1 MNHEY and CDR2 SMNVEV (reference sequence). Trimming cost V 6 bases and J 7 bases; bases outside gene matches: 12. CDR3 sequence: CASSPPGLRRNEQFF. CDR3 DNA: TGTGCCAGCAGCCCCCCGGGACTAAGAAGGAATGAGCAGTTCTTC.

The chain links TRBV19 to TRBJ1-2, with D possibly matching TRBD1 (6 bases). The CDR3 length is 16 residues. V lost 4 bases to trimming and J lost 4 bases, with 19 bases between them. Per the germline V gene, CDR1 is LNHDA and CDR2 is SQIVND (reference sequence). DNA of the CDR3: TGTGCCAGTAGTAGAGGGCAGGGGACATCTCCCTATGGCTACACCTTC. Translated, it gives CASSRGQGTSPYGYTF.

The chain carries TRBV10-3 and TRBJ1-1; 8 bases fit TRBD1. Germline V CDR1 and CDR2: ENHRY, SYGVKD. V gave up 7 bases and J gave up 4 bases; unmatched junction bases: 2. The CDR3 spans 12 residues. The CDR3 spells CAINTGGTEAFF. Here the CDR3 DNA reads TGTGCCATCAATACAGGGGGCACTGAAGCTTTCTTT.

The table lists this clone with a few counts. The chain uses TRBV27 and TRBJ1-2; 9 nucleotides align to TRBD1. J lost 8 bases, V lost 4 bases, and 14 bases had no gene match. The CDR3 runs 16 residues. CDR1 is MNHEY, CDR2 SMNVEV, per germline (reference sequence). This CDR3 reads CASSWSGTGISGGYTF. CDR3 nucleotide sequence: TGTGCCAGCAGTTGGTCCGGGACAGGGATTTCAGGGGGCTACACCTTC.

The chain joins TRBV7-2 to TRBJ2-5; tentatively, D is TRBD2 (6 bases). Germline V gene lookup returns CDR1 SGHTA and CDR2 FQGNSA. The ends were cut back, 4 bases at V and 7 bases at J, with 13 bases in the middle. The CDR3 runs to 13 residues. This CDR3 is CASSSGGPGTQYF. Written as DNA, the CDR3 is TGTGCCAGCAGCTCCGGGGGTCCGGGGACCCAGTACTTC.

This sequence joins TRBV6-7 and TRBJ2-5; maybe TRBD1 (6 bases). TRBV6-7 belongs to the ORF category, with a function that is uncertain. CDR3 size: 15 residues. The germline V and J ends were trimmed by 2 bases and 3 bases, with 13 bases remaining between them. DNA for the CDR3: TGTGCCAGCAGTTACGCCTCGGGACATGAAGAGACCCAGTACTTC. Protein product: CASSYASGHEETQYF.

This chain joins TRBV9 and TRBJ2-1; 14 nucleotides align to TRBD2. The CDR3 loop spans 18 amino acids. Germline V gene lookup returns CDR1 SGDLS and CDR2 YYNGEE. V was pared by 3 bases and J by 4 bases, with 9 bases of the junction left unmatched. Here the CDR3 reads CASSGGTSGGTLYNEQFF. The DNA for the CDR3 is TGTGCCAGCAGCGGAGGGACTAGCGGGGGTACGCTATACAATGAGCAGTTCTTC.

This clone was observed a single time. The rearrangement joins TRBV5-4 to TRBJ1-2; possible D gene TRBD1, 5 bases. V was cut by 6 bases and J by 0 bases, with 15 bases left in between. Germline V CDR1 and CDR2: SGHNT, YYREEE (reference sequence). The CDR3 consists of 15 residues. The CDR3 bases are TGTGCCAGCACCACGGACGGGGGTGCTAACTATGGCTACACCTTC. Translated, it gives CASTTDGGANYGYTF.

This clone was counted a single time. The rearrangement uses TRBV15 and TRBJ2-2; 7 bases are a match to TRBD1. The V gene end was trimmed by 0 bases and the J gene end by 5 bases; junction bases not matched to a gene: 3. CDR1 and CDR2 from the germline V gene are LNHNV and YYDKDF (reference sequence). This CDR3 has 15 residues. The CDR3 bases are TGTGCCACCAGCAGAGATCTACAGGGGACCGGGGAGCTGTTTTTT. Protein: CATSRDLQGTGELFF. The full variable domain, with the rest looked up from reference TRBV15 and TRBJ2-2, is DAMVIQNPRYQVTQFGKPVTLSCSQTLNHNVMYWYQQKSSQAPKLLFHYYDKDFNNEADTPDNFQSRRPNTSFCFLDIRSPGLGDTAMYLCATSRDLQGTGELFFGEGSRLTVL.

The V gene is TRBV7-9, the J gene TRBJ1-4; D perhaps matches TRBD1 (6 bases). This CDR3 spans 16 amino acids. In germline, CDR1 is SEHNR, CDR2 FQNEAQ (reference sequence). Between the trimmed V and J ends, which lost 0 bases and 7 bases, there was a span of 15 bases. CDR3 amino acids: CASSLALGGAGEKLFF. Written as DNA, the CDR3 is TGTGCCAGCAGCTTAGCGCTTGGGGGCGCGGGTGAAAAACTGTTTTTT.

The J gene is TRBJ2-1, the V gene TRBV30, with D possibly TRBD1 on 6 matching bases. The germline V and J ends were trimmed by 3 bases and 10 bases, with 7 bases remaining between them. The CDR3 consists of 10 residues. Germline V lookup: CDR1 GTSNPN, CDR2 SVGIG (reference sequence). Written as DNA, the CDR3 is TGTGCCTGGAGCGGGACAGAGCAGTTCTTC. It encodes CAWSGTEQFF.

A few counts support this clone. V gene TRBV14 combines with J gene TRBJ1-1, with unresolved D. Trimming pared 0 bases from V and 4 bases from J, leaving 18 bases between. Germline CDR1 reads SGHDN; CDR2 reads FVKESK. The CDR3 covers 17 residues. The CDR3 nucleotides read TGTGCCAGCAGCCAAGAAGTGGTGGTGGGAGGCTTCACTGAAGCTTTCTTT. This sequence encodes CASSQEVVVGGFTEAFF.